This TCR beta chain derives from a study of control samples from healthy donors and cancer patients (dated by TCRdb to 2020 to 2021). Library method: the immunoSEQ multiplex PCR assay. This immuneACCESS table, as held by TCRdb, lists in-frame sequences with V and J called but not all clones. Of the missing ones, under half trace to an unresolved V gene in checked studies; the others have no known cause. A total of fewer than 25,000 clones appear in this sample, approximately 78% of them only once. More than 25% of the sample goes to the ten largest clones. Regarding this clone: Its antigen specificity is not known. Base qualities are not at hand, and no much larger clone is one base apart.

For CDR1 and CDR2, the germline V gene (reference sequence) lists SGHKS and YYEKEE. The junction shows trimming of 7 bases on V and 1 base on J, and the gene matches do not reach 9 bases of it. Including the terminal cysteine and phenylalanine, the CDR3 comprises 15 residues. Only the CDR3 DNA stays, 45 bases, in frame from base 1. The chain is assembled from TRBV5-5 and TRBJ1-1, and 8 junctional nucleotides match TRBD1. The sample taken for sequencing was PBMCs. This clonotype was sampled from a man older than 75 with head and neck cancer. The encoded CDR3 is CASAPPGQGNTEAFF. The DNA sequence is given as TGTGCCAGCGCCCCTCCCGGACAGGGGAACACTGAAGCTTTCTTT.